The 7 T cell receptor beta chains below all came from one sample that was sequenced in a study of CD8+CD57+ T cells in acquired aplastic anemia. All patients picked for sequencing had shown, by flow cytometry, an expansion of CD8+CD57+ cells. TCR beta VDJ and CDR3 profiling used genomic DNA as template. Via MiXCR, TCRdb re-called the reads, giving one row per CDR3 protein. The data show just over 150,000 distinct CDR3 sequences, more than 40% seen once. The source material was sorted CD4+, CD8+, or CD8+CD57+ T cells (not recorded which) from PBMCs. Source of these receptors: a human donor with aplastic anemia.

This clonotype appeared a few times. The genes are TRBV19 and TRBJ2-1; 8 nucleotides match TRBD2. The germline V gene encodes CDR1 LNHDA and CDR2 SQIVND (reference sequence). This CDR3 has 20 amino acids. V gave up 3 bases and J gave up 0 bases; unmatched junction bases: 16. The chain's CDR3 is CASSILTASSGPSSYNEQFF. The CDR3 nucleotides read TGTGCCAGTAGTATCCTAACAGCGTCTAGCGGGCCGAGCTCCTACAATGAGCAGTTCTTC.

This clonotype showed up many times. The rearrangement links TRBV25-1 to TRBJ2-7; 9 nucleotides agree with TRBD1. Per germline, CDR1 MGHDK and CDR2 SYGVNS. Trimming removed 4 bases from V and 3 bases from J; junction bases left unmatched: 13. The CDR3 spans 17 residues. In DNA form, the CDR3 reads TGTGCCAGCAGTGGACAGGGGGTTGGCCTAGCGGACTACGAGCAGTACTTC. As protein: CASSGQGVGLADYEQYF.

This clonotype has at least ten counts. The V call is TRBV12-3 or TRBV12-4, the J call TRBJ2-1; 12 nucleotides align to TRBD1. With 6 bases clipped from V and 8 bases from J, the junction kept 5 bases outside the gene matches. The CDR3 is 14 amino acids. Here the CDR3 reads CASRGDRGRHEQFF. CDR3 in DNA: TGTGCCAGCAGGGGGGACAGGGGGCGGCATGAGCAGTTCTTC.

This rearrangement joins TRBV10-3 to TRBJ1-4; the D is unclear. CDR3 length equals 13 residues. Trimming cost V 2 bases and J 4 bases, with 5 bases left between them. CDR1 is ENHRY, CDR2 SYGVKD, per germline. CDR3 DNA: TGTGCCATCAGTGAGCAGCATAATGAAAAACTGTTTTTT. This codes for CAISEQHNEKLFF.

Of note for this clonotype: Just one base apart from a much larger clone, this may be a read error. V and J are TRBV12-5 and TRBJ2-7; the D call may be TRBD1 or TRBD2 (5 bases each). Germline V CDR1 and CDR2: LGHNT, FRNRAP. This CDR3 region has 16 residues. V lost 2 bases and J lost 0, with 14 bases in between. CDR3 DNA sequence: TGTGCTAGTGGTTTGTGGGGGTCGGGGAGCTCCTACGAGCAGTACTTC. Translating gives CASGLWGSGSSYEQYF. The full variable domain, in which reference TRBV12-5 and TRBJ2-7 provide the parts outside the CDR3, is DARVTQTPRHKVTEMGQEVTMRCQPILGHNTVFWYRQTMMQGLELLAYFRNRAPLDDSGMPKDRFSAEMPDATLATLKIQPSEPRDSAVYFCASGLWGSGSSYEQYFGPGTRLTVT.

The gene calls are TRBV29-1 and TRBJ2-1, with 13 bases identical to TRBD2. The trim removed 5 bases at V and 10 bases at J, leaving 8 bases unmatched. This CDR3 is built from 14 residues. Germline assignment: CDR1 SQVTM and CDR2 ANQGSEA. CDR3 residues: CSVNGLAGVNEQFF. CDR3 DNA: TGCAGCGTTAATGGACTAGCGGGAGTAAACGAGCAGTTCTTC.

The chain couples TRBV7-2 to TRBJ2-7, with TRBD1 as a possible D gene (6 bases). Germline values: CDR1 SGHTA, CDR2 FQGNSA. Between the trimmed V and J ends, which lost 5 bases and 0 bases, there was a span of 14 bases. This CDR3 is 15 amino acids long. The CDR3 loop is CASSLSGQYSYEQYF. The CDR3 DNA is TGTGCCAGCAGCCTAAGCGGACAGTACTCCTACGAGCAGTACTTC.